These 4 T cell receptor beta chains originate from one sample sequenced in a study of shared clonotypes between healthy human individuals. Sequenced by immunoSEQ multiplex PCR; TCRdb stores in-frame clones only, minus some. The data show roughly 2,500,000 clones, with 80% to 95% seen just once and about 0.34% held by the top ten. The source material was naive CD4+ T cells from PBMCs. Specified subset: CD45RA+ positively selected. These TCRs come from a man aged 18-30 years in good health. Some clones in this sample may be carry-over from other donors' samples.

The chain couples TRBV11-3 to TRBJ2-1; 12 bases align to TRBD2. The CDR3 has 15 amino acids. J was trimmed by 7 bases and V by 5 bases; bases with no gene match: 6. The germline V gene encodes CDR1 SGHNT and CDR2 YENEEA. CDR3 in amino acids: CASSPGTSGPNEQFF. In DNA, the CDR3 is TGTGCCAGCAGCCCTGGGACTAGCGGGCCGAATGAGCAGTTCTTC.

The V call is TRBV13, the J call TRBJ2-3, with 12 bases lining up with TRBD2. CDR3 size: 17 residues. V lost 0 bases, J lost 2 bases, and 3 bases stayed unmatched. Germline V gene sequence: CDR1 PRHDT, CDR2 FYEKMQ (reference sequence). The CDR3 DNA reads as TGTGCCAGCAGCTTAGGCCTAGCGGGAGGGGCCACAGATACGCAGTATTTT. Its protein product is CASSLGLAGGATDTQYF.

J is TRBJ2-1 and V is TRBV6-5; D gene unclear. The CDR3 is 15 amino acids. With 7 bases removed from V and 6 bases from J, the gap between germline ends came to 19 bases. Germline CDR1 MNHEY, CDR2 SVGAGI. For the CDR3, the DNA is TGTGCCAGCAATAAGAGAAGGGAACGTTTCAATGAGCAGTTCTTC. Its translation: CASNKRRERFNEQFF.

On this clone: At the DNA level, this CDR3 is encoded by other sequences in the same sample as well. This rearrangement joins TRBV28 to TRBJ1-2, with TRBD1 matching 7 bases. The V gene's germline CDR1 is MDHEN and CDR2 SYDVKM. This CDR3 region has 15 residues. V lost 2 bases, J lost 2 bases, and 5 bases stayed unmatched. In nucleotides, the CDR3 is TGTGCCAGCAGTTTACGGACAGGCACAAACTATGGCTACACCTTC. This gives the protein CASSLRTGTNYGYTF.